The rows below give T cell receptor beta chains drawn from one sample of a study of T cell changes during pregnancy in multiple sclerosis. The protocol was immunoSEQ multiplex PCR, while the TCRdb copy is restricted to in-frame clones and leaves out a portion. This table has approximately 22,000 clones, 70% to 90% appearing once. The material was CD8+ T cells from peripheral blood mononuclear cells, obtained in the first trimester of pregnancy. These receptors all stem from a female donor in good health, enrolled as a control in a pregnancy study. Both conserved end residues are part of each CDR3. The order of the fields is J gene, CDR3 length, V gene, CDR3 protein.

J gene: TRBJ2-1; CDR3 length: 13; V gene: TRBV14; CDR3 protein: CASSQDRRNEQFF
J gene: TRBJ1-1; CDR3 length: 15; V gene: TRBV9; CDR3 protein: CASSDPPDGARRAFF
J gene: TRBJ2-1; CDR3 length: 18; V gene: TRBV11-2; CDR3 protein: CASSLRNSGEGPYNEQFF
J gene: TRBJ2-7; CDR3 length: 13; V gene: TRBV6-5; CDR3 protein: CASSYDPGYEQYF
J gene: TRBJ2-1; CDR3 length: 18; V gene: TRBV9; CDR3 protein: CASSPRASLAGDVDEQFF
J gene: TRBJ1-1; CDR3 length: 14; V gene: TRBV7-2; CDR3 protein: CASSLLPLNTEAFF
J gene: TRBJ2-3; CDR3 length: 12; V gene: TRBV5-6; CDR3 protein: CASSLTGRAQYF
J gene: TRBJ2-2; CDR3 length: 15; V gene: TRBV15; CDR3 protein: CATGNDRNPTGELFF
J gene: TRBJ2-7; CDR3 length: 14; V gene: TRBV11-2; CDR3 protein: CASRKQGRSAEQYF
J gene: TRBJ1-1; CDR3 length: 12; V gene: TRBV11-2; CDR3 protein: CASSLDPREAFF
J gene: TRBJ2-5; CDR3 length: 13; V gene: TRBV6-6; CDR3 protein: CASRATGDETQYF
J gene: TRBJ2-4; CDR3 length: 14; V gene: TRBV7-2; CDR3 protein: CASSLADSENIQYF
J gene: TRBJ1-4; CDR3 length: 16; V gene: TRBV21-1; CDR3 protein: CASSKGLRGNNEKLFF
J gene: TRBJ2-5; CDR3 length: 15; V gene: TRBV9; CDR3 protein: CASSGGAGGGETQYF
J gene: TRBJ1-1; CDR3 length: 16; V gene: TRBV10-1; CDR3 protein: CASSFGQGPMNTEAFF
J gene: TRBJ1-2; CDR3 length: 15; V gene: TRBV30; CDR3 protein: CAWSAPLGGNYGYTF
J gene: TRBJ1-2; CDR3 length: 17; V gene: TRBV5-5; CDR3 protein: CASSLEFLGQGAGGYTF
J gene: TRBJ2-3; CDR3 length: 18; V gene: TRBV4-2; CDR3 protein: CASSPRDGGGATIDTQYF
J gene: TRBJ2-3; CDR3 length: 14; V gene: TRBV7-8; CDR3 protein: CASSFALTGDTQYF
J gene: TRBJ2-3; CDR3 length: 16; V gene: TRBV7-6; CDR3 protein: CASSPAGTSGTDTQYF
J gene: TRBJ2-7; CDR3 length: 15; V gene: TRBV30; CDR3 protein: CAWKSRDRVVDEQYF
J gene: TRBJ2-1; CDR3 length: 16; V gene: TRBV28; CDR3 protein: CASSEPIAGGWNEQFF
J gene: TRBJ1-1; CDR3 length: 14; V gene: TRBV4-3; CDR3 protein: CASSQEAGNTEAFF
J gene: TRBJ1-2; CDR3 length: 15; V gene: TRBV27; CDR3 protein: CASSPQGAFNYGYTF
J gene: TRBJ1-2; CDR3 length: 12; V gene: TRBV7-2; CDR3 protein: CASSARQAGYTF
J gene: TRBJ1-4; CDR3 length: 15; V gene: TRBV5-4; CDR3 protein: CASSLYADSYEKLFF
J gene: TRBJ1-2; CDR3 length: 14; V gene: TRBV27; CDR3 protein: CASSLGQGIYGYTF
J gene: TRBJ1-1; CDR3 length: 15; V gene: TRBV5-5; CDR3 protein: CASSSWTGRGSEAFF
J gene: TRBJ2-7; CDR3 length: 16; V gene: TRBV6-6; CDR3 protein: CASSYSRSRGDDEQYF
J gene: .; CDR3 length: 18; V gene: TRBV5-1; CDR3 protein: CASSLRGALARDSYEQYF
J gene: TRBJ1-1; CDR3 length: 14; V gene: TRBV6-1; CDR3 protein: CASSEKVEGAEAFF
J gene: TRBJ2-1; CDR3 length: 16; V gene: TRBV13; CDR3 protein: CASRNIAGGPYNEQFF
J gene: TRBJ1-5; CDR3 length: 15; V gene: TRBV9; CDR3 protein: CASSVGGTVDQPQHF
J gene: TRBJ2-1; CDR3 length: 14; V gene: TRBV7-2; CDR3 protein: CASSLARGHNEQFF
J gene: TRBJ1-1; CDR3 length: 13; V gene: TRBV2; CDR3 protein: CASSEQGSPEAFF
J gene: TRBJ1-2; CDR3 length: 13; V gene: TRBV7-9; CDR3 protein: CASSSGQARGYTF
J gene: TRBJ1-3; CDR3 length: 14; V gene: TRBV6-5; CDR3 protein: CASTKDRVGNTIYF
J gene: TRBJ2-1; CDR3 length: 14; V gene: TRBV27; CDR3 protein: CASGDRGPYNEQFF
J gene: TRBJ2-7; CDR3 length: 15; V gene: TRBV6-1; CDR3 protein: CASSEALAGSYEQYF
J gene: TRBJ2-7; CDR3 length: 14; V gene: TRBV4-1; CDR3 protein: CASSLDRGADEQYF
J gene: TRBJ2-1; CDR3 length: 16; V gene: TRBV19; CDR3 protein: CASNVGRQGPRNEQFF
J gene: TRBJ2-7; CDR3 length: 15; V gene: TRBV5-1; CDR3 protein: CASSLQVGHLYEQYF
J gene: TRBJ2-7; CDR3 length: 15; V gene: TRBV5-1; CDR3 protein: CASSWGLAGTYEQYF
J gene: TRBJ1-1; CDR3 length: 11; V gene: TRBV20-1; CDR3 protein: CSLDSNTEAFF
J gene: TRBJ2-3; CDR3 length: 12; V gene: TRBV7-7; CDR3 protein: CASSPGTDTQYF
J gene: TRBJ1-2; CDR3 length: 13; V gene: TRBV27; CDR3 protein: CASTLGQGYGYTF
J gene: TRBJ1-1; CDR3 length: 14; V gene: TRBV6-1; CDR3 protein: CASSESPGNTEAFF
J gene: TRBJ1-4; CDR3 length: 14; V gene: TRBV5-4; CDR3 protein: CASSLGRSHEKLFF
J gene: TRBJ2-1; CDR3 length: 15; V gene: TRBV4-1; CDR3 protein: CASSRGQGDYNEQFF
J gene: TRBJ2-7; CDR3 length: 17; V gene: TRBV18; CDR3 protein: CASSPAGQGMDSYEQYF
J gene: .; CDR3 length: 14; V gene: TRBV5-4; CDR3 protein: CASSLGRSLETQYF
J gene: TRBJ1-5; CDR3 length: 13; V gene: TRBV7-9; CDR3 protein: CASSFAGDQPQHF
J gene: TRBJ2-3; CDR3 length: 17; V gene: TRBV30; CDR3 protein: CAWSLTPPGESTDTQYF
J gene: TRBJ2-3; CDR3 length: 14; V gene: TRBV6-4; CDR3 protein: CASSDSTGADTQYF